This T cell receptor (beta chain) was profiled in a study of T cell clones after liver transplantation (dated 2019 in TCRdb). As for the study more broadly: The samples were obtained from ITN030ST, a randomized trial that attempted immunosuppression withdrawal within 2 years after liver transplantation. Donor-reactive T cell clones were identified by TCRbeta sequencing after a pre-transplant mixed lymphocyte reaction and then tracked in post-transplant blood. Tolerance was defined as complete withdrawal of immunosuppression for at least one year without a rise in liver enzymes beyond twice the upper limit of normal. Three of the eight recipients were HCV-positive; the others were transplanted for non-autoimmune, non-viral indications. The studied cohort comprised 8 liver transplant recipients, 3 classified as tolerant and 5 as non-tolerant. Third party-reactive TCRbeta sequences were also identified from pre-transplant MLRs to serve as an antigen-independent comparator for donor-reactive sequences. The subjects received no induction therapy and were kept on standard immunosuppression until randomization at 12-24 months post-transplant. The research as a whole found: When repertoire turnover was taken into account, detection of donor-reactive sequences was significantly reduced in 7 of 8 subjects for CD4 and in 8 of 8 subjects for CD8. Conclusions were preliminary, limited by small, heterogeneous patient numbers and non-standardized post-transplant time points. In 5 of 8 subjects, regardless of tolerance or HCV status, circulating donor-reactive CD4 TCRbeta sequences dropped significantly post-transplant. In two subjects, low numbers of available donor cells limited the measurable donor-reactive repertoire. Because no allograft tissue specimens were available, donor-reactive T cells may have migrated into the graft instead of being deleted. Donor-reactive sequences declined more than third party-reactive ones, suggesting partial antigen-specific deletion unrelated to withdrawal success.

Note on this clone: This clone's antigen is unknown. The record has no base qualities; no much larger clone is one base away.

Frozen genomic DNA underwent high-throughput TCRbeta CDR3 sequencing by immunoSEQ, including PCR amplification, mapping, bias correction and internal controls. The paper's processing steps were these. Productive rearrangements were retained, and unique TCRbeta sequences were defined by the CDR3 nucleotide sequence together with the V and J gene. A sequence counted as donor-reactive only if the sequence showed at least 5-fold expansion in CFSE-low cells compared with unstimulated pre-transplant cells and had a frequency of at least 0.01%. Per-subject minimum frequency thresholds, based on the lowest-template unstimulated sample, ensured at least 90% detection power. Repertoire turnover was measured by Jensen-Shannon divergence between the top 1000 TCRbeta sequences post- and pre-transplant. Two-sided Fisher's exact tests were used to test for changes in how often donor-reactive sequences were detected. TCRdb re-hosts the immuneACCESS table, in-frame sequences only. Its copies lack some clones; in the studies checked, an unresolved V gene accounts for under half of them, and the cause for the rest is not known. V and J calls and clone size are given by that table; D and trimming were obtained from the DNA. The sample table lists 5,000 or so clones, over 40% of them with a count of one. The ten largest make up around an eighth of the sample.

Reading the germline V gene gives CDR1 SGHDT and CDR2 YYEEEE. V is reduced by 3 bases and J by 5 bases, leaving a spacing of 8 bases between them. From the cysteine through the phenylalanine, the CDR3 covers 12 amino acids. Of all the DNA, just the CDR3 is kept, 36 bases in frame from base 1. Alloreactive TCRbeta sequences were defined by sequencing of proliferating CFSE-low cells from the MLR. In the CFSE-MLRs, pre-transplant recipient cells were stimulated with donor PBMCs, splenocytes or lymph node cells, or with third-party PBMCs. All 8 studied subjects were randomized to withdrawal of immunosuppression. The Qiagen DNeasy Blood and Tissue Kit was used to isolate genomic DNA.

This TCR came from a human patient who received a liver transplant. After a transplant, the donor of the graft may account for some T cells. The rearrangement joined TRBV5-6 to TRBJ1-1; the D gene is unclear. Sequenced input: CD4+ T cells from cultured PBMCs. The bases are TGTGCCAGCAGCTACCGGGGAACTGAAGCTTTCTTT. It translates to CASSYRGTEAFF.